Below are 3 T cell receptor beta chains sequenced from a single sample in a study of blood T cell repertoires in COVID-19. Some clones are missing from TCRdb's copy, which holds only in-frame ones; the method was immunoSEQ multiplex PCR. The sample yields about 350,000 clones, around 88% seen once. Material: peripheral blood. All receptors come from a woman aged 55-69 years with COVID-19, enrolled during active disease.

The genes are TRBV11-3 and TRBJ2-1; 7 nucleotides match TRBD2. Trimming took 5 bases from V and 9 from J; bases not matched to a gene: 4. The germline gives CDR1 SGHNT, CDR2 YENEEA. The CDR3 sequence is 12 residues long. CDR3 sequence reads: CASSPGGFEQFF. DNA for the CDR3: TGTGCCAGCAGCCCCGGGGGGTTTGAGCAGTTCTTC. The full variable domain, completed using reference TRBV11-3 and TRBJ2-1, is EAGVVQSPRYKIIEKKQPVAFWCNPISGHNTLYWYLQNLGQGPELLIRYENEEAVDDSQLPKDRFSAERLKGVDSTLKIQPAELGDSAVYLCASSPGGFEQFFGPGTRLTVL.

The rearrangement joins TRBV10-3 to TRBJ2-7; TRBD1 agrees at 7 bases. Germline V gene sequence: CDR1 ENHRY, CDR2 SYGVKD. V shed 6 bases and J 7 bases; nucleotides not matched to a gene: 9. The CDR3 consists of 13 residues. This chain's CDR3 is CAISRQGPGEQYF. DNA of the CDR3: TGTGCCATCAGCCGACAGGGCCCGGGGGAGCAGTACTTC.

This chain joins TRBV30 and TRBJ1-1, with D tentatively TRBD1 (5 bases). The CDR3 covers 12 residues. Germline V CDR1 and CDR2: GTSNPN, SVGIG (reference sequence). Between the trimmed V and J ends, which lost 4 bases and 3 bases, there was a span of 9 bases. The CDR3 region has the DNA TGTGCCTGGACCAGGGTGTACACTGAAGCTTTCTTT. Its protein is CAWTRVYTEAFF.